This passage covers 26 T cell receptor beta chains from one sample sequenced in a study of tumor-infiltrating lymphocytes in primary liver carcinoma (dated by TCRdb to the late 2010s). Without any cell sorting, total RNA and DNA were extracted together from about 20-30 mg of bulk tissue using the AllPrep DNA/RNA mini kit. The reads were generated on an Illumina HiSeq 2500. TCRbeta-specific cDNA was reverse-transcribed from around 0.45 ug total RNA using a constant-region primer and ProtoScript II reverse transcriptase. Three nested multiplex PCR rounds, following a slightly modified ARM-PCR procedure, were used to build the TCRbeta libraries. The first two PCR rounds used multiplex TRBV1-TRBV30 forward primers with a Cbeta reverse primer, each for roughly 11 cycles. TCRdb trimmed the raw reads at Q25, called clones with MiXCR and kept productive beta chains. Here each entry gathers all rows of one CDR3 protein and keeps the most common genes and DNA. Within this sample are around 100,000 distinct CDR3 sequences, with around 66% of them counted one time only. The ten largest clones add up to around 10% of the sample.

The sequenced sample consisted of liver tumor tissue from sampling region 2. This specimen's cell subset or site label, interpreted: tumor region T2, inferior pole. Receptor source: a woman aged 60 to 75 with primary liver carcinoma and hepatitis B virus infection.

This chain joins TRBV5-1 and TRBJ2-1; TRBD2 matches 7 bases. Germline CDR1 reads SGHRS; CDR2 reads YFSETQ. The junction had 16 bases not matched to a gene; V was cut back by 4 bases and J by 12 bases. This CDR3 spans 15 amino acids. The CDR3 DNA reads as TGCGCCAGCAGCCCGTCAGTTACTAGCGTCAGCGGGCAGTTCTTC. Translation: CASSPSVTSVSGQFF.

Note on this clonotype: One end of the junction does not line up with germline, which may come from a read error. V usage is TRBV6-5 and J usage is TRBJ1-1, with TRBD1 identical over 7 bases. The CDR3 is 14 residues long. CDR1 MNHEY and CDR2 SVGAGI come from the germline V gene. CDR3 nucleotide sequence: TGTGTCAGCAGTTACTGGACAGGGAACACTGAAGCTTTCTTT. The encoded protein is CVSSYWTGNTEAFF.

This clonotype was found many times. CDR3 DNA sequence: TGTGCCTGGAGTGTAGATTTGGGCAGCCAAGGCTACACCTTC. Its protein product is CAWSVDLGSQGYTF. The chain has TRBV30 and TRBJ1-2, with unresolved D. Deletions cut 0 bases from V and 8 bases from J, with 16 bases between. This CDR3 is 14 amino acids long. Looked up from germline, CDR1 is GTSNPN and CDR2 is SVGIG (reference sequence).

Concerning this clonotype: A single base separates this from a much larger clone, so it may be a read error. The chain employs TRBV5-1 and TRBJ1-1; D remains unclear. Germline CDR1 is SGHRS and CDR2 is YFSETQ. CDR3 length: 14 residues. The CDR3 loop is CPSSLERGSTEAFF. For the CDR3, the DNA is TGCCCCAGCAGCTTGGAACGGGGAAGCACTGAAGCTTTCTTT. The variable domain in full, completed from reference TRBV5-1 and TRBJ1-1, reads KAGVTQTPRYLIKTRGQQVTLSCSPISGHRSVSWYQQTPGQGLQFLFEYFSETQRNKGNFPGRFSGRQFSNSRSEMNVSTLELGDSALYLCPSSLERGSTEAFFGQGTRLTVV.

To note about this clonotype: The junction departs from the called germline gene at one end, perhaps through a read error. This sequence joins TRBV11-2 and TRBJ1-2; D may be TRBD1 (5 bases). The V gene's germline CDR1 is SGHAT and CDR2 FQNNGV. There are 14 residues in the CDR3. The DNA for the CDR3 is TGTGCCTACAGCTTTTCACAGGCTAACTATGACTACACCTTC. It encodes CAYSFSQANYDYTF.

V is TRBV11-2 and J is TRBJ2-1; TRBD2 aligns across 7 bases. The CDR3 totals 14 residues. Trimming took 1 base from V and 12 from J; bases not matched to a gene: 9. Per germline, CDR1 SGHAT and CDR2 FQNNGV. Here the CDR3 DNA reads TGTGCCAGCAGCTTAGGACTAGCTTTAAACGGGCAGTTCTTC. Amino acids: CASSLGLALNGQFF.

This clonotype was recorded at least ten times. This sequence joins TRBV6-1 and TRBJ1-3; possibly TRBD1 for D (5 bases). This CDR3 region has 15 residues. V gave up 3 bases and J gave up 0 bases, with 9 bases separating them. CDR1 is MNHNS, CDR2 SASEGT, per germline. The CDR3 DNA sequence: TGTGCCAGCAGTGACGCAGGACACTCTGGAAACACCATATATTTT. It translates to CASSDAGHSGNTIYF.

CDR3 sequence: CASSYGGLAVQNIQYF. The DNA for the CDR3 is TGTGCCAGCAGTTACGGGGGACTAGCGGTTCAAAACATTCAGTACTTC. This chain links TRBV6-6 with TRBJ2-4; 11 nucleotides match TRBD2. From germline, CDR1 is MNHNY and CDR2 SVGAGI (reference sequence). The V and J ends lost 2 bases and 5 bases, in that order; junction bases with no gene match: 5. The CDR3 covers 16 residues.

In this sample, this clonotype turned up a few times. The V gene is TRBV28, the J gene TRBJ1-2; D unclear. This CDR3 spans 13 amino acids. V shed 3 bases and J shed 3 bases, with 8 bases lying between them. The V gene's germline CDR1 is MDHEN and CDR2 SYDVKM. The DNA for the CDR3 is TGTGCCAGCAGTTTCGGGCTGGACTATGGCTACACCTTC. This codes for CASSFGLDYGYTF.

This clonotype has a count of ten or more. This rearrangement joins TRBV10-3 to TRBJ1-2; 11 nucleotides align to TRBD1. The CDR3 runs to 15 residues. The germline V gene has CDR1 ENHRY and CDR2 SYGVKD. V gave up 10 bases and J gave up 7 bases; unmatched junction bases: 14. The CDR3 spells CATGQGALQGSGYTF. The CDR3 nucleotides are TGTGCCACTGGACAGGGGGCCCTCCAAGGCTCTGGCTACACCTTC.

With regard to this clonotype: The junction shows a germline mismatch at one end, possibly a read error. The chain uses TRBV14 and TRBJ2-1; 9 nucleotides line up with TRBD2. Looked up from germline, CDR1 is SGHDN and CDR2 is FVKESK. This CDR3 spans 16 amino acids. The CDR3 nucleotides read TGTGCCAGCAGTCAAGATCTTGGCGGGAGGGCCTTTGAGCAGTCCTTC. Protein: CASSQDLGGRAFEQSF.

This clonotype was seen only a few times. The junction and the germline gene differ at one end; a read error may be behind it. This chain joins TRBV6-1 and TRBJ1-5; D is undetermined. This CDR3 contains 15 residues. Germline assignment: CDR1 MNHNS and CDR2 SASEGT. The DNA for the CDR3 is TGTGCCACCAGTGAAGACGGAGGGAGCAATCAGCCTCAGCATTTT. It is translated as CATSEDGGSNQPQHF.

The V gene is TRBV11-1, the J gene TRBJ2-7; D might be TRBD1 (5 bases). Germline CDR1 SGHAT, CDR2 FQDESV (reference sequence). CDR3 length: 16 residues. The ends were cut back, 3 bases at V and 4 bases at J, with 19 bases in the middle. DNA of the CDR3: TGTGCCAGCAGCTTCAGGCTCACAGGAGCCCTTTACGAGCAGTACTTC. It specifies CASSFRLTGALYEQYF.

This clonotype was seen a few times. This may be a read error, as it is one base from a much larger clone. This CDR3 reads CASRGTVNTGAFF. The CDR3, as DNA: TGTGCCAGCAGGGGAACAGTGAACACTGGAGCTTTCTTT. This chain uses TRBV6-2 or TRBV6-3 with TRBJ1-1, with no clear D. The CDR3 runs 13 residues. Germline V gene data show CDR1 as MNHEY and CDR2 as SVGEGT.

The chain couples TRBV6-6 to TRBJ2-5; D is unclear. The germline V and J ends were trimmed by 6 bases and 2 bases, with 10 bases remaining between them. Germline lookup yields CDR1 MNHNY and CDR2 SVGAGI (reference sequence). The CDR3 consists of 13 residues. In DNA, the CDR3 is TGTGCCAGCAGCCTGAAACTTCAAGAGACCCAGTACTTC. Residues: CASSLKLQETQYF.

Notes on this clonotype: The junction does not match germline at one end; this may be a read error. V gene TRBV11-2 combines with J gene TRBJ2-5; D possibly uses TRBD1 or TRBD2 (5 bases each). CDR3 length equals 15 residues. CDR1 and CDR2 (germline): SGHAT, FQNNGV. For the CDR3, the DNA is TGTGCCAGCAGCTTAGATCAGGGACCCCAAGGGACCCAATACTTC. The encoded protein is CASSLDQGPQGTQYF.

For this clonotype: Given a much more abundant clone one base away, this may be a read error. The chain has TRBV14 and TRBJ1-4; no firm D call. Germline V CDR1 and CDR2: SGHDN, FVKESK. The CDR3 extends over 19 amino acids. Trimming left V 1 base short and J 4 bases short, with 22 bases between. CDR3 region: CASSQGNRPDRAINEKLFF. The CDR3 DNA reads as TGTGCCAGCAGCCAAGGAAACCGGCCAGATCGGGCAATTAATGAAAAACTGTTTTTT.

Points on this clonotype: One end of the junction does not line up with germline, which may come from a read error. The chain employs TRBV6-1 and TRBJ2-5, with 8 bases aligning to TRBD1. Germline CDR1 MNHNS, CDR2 SASEGT. This CDR3 region has 15 residues. The CDR3 DNA reads TGTGCCTGCAGTGAAGTGGCAGGGGGCGTAGAGACCCAGTACTTC. This gives the protein CACSEVAGGVETQYF.

A note on this clonotype: A read error may be the cause here, since a much bigger clone is one base away. V is TRBV28 and J is TRBJ2-1; 8 positions agree with TRBD2. This CDR3 is 15 amino acids long. Germline V lookup: CDR1 MDHEN, CDR2 SYDVKM. V trimming: 8 bases; J trimming: 7 bases; junction bases outside the gene matches: 13. The CDR3 reads CASEKAGVLQNEQFF. In nucleotides, the CDR3 is TGTGCCAGCGAAAAAGCGGGAGTGCTGCAAAATGAGCAGTTCTTC.

Notes on this clonotype: Lacking the conserved final phenylalanine or tryptophan, this CDR3 likely reflects a read error. CDR3 sequence (DNA): TGTGCCAGCAGCTTGGAGGGGGGTATGGTCTACGAACAGTACCTC. Translation gives CASSLEGGMVYEQYL. This chain connects TRBV11-2 to TRBJ2-7; D tentatively fits TRBD1 or TRBD2 (6 bases each). The CDR3 loop spans 15 amino acids. Germline V CDR1 and CDR2: SGHAT, FQNNGV.

To note about this clonotype: One base away lies a much larger clone, so this may be a sequencing read error. The CDR3 region has the DNA TGTACCAGCAGCTTATTAGGGTACACTGAAGCTTTCTTT. As protein: CTSSLLGYTEAFF. The gene calls are TRBV5-6 and TRBJ1-1; D unclear. This CDR3 is 13 amino acids long. The V gene's germline CDR1 is SGHDT and CDR2 YYEEEE.

This clonotype was counted a single time. A much larger clone lies a single base off, so this may be a read error. The chain couples TRBV28 to TRBJ2-7; unclear D gene. The CDR3 has 13 residues. The germline V gene encodes CDR1 MDHEN and CDR2 SYDVKM. The germline V and J ends were trimmed by 7 bases and 3 bases, with 13 bases remaining between them. The CDR3 DNA reads TGTGCCAGCACCCTCGGGCACCGCTACGAGCAGTACTTC. Its translation is CASTLGHRYEQYF.

Details on this clonotype: Because the CDR3 is missing its conserved closing phenylalanine or tryptophan, this is likely a read error. The chain joins TRBV12-3 or TRBV12-4 to TRBJ1-2; no clear D. This CDR3 comprises 13 residues. The CDR3 DNA reads as TGCGTCAGCATTACTGAGAGGAACTATGACTACACCCTC. Residues: CVSITERNYDYTL.

In this sample, this clonotype turned up many times. The V gene is TRBV6-5, the J gene TRBJ1-5; D unresolved. The CDR3 covers 13 residues. Trimming shortened V by 6 bases and J by 3 bases, and 9 bases separated the two germline ends. Germline V gives CDR1 MNHEY, CDR2 SVGAGI. CDR3 region: CASSYGFNQPQHF. CDR3 sequence (DNA): TGTGCCAGCAGCTACGGATTCAATCAGCCCCAGCATTTT.

This sequence joins TRBV7-3 and TRBJ2-6; D is perhaps TRBD2 (5 bases). The CDR3 length is 16 residues. Germline assignment: CDR1 SGHTA and CDR2 FQGTGA. V was pared by 2 bases and J by 2 bases, with 10 bases between. Here the CDR3 DNA reads TGTGCCAGCAGCTTATCCGGGAACCCTGGGGCCAACGTCCTGACTTTC. Translation gives CASSLSGNPGANVLTF.

Concerning this clonotype: An end of the junction differs from the germline gene, which may be a read error. The rearrangement uses TRBV11-2 and TRBJ1-6, with D hard to call. Germline CDR1 reads SGHAT; CDR2 reads FQNNGV. CDR3 size: 15 residues. In nucleotides, the CDR3 is TGTGTCAGCAGCTTAGTAATAGGAGGCAATTCACCCCTCCACTTT. This codes for CVSSLVIGGNSPLHF.